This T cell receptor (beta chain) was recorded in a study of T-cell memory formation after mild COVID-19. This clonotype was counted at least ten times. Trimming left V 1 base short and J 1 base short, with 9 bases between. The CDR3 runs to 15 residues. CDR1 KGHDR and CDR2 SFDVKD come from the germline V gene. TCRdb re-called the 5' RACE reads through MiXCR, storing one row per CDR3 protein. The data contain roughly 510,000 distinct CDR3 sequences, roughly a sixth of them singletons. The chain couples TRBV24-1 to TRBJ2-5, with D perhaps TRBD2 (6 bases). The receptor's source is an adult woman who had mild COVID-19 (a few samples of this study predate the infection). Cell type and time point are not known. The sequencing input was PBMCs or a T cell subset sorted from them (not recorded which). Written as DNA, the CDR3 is TGTGCCACCAGTGATTTTGGGGGACTCCAAGAGACCCAGTACTTC. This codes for CATSDFGGLQETQYF.